The 26 T cell receptor beta chains reported below all come from one sample, sequenced in a study of blood T cells in healthy people across ages. The use of a sample-barcoded 5' primer and a J-beta primer mix characterized a second PCR of about 7 to 12 cycles. MiXCR was run by TCRdb on the 5' RACE reads, yielding one entry per CDR3 protein. The sample lists some 1.5 million distinct CDR3 sequences, 40% to 45% occurring once. Specimen: blood. Source of these receptors: a woman aged 18-29 years in good health.

V and J are TRBV10-2 and TRBJ2-4; D may be TRBD1 (6 bases). With the DNA end fitting TRBJ2-7 better, the J assignment may be wrong. Germline lookup yields CDR1 WSHSY and CDR2 SAAADI. The length of the CDR3 is 16 residues. The CDR3 protein is CASSESGALVAYEQYF. The CDR3 nucleotides read TGCGCCAGCAGTGAGTCGGGGGCACTAGTGGCGTACGAGCAGTACTTC.

This clonotype was detected only a few times. This chain connects TRBV14 to TRBJ2-3; 7 nucleotides agree with TRBD1. The CDR3 is made up of 18 amino acids. Germline V gene lookup returns CDR1 SGHDN and CDR2 FVKESK. Trimming removed 0 bases from V and 6 bases from J; junction bases left unmatched: 15. CDR3 protein: CASSQESATGRVVDTQYF. The CDR3 nucleotides read TGTGCCAGCAGCCAAGAATCCGCGACAGGGCGGGTCGTCGATACGCAGTATTTT.

This CDR3 reads CASTPGGWGTEAFF. CDR3 nucleotides: TGTGCCAGCACCCCGGGGGGCTGGGGGACTGAAGCTTTCTTT. The chain has TRBV7-2 and TRBJ1-1; D is possibly TRBD1 (6 bases). Between the trimmed V and J ends, which lost 7 bases and 5 bases, there was a span of 17 bases. The CDR3 length is 14 residues. The germline V gene has CDR1 SGHTA and CDR2 FQGNSA.

The chain recombines TRBV29-1 with TRBJ2-1, with 12 bases matching TRBD1. Per the germline V gene, CDR1 is SQVTM and CDR2 is ANQGSEA. The CDR3 loop spans 16 amino acids. V lost 4 bases, J lost 3 bases, and 7 bases stayed unmatched. CDR3 nucleotides: TGCAGCGTTGGAGGGACAGGGGGCTTAATCTACAATGAGCAGTTCTTC. Its protein product is CSVGGTGGLIYNEQFF.

Of note for this clonotype: A junction boundary mismatches the germline segment, possibly from a read error. J is TRBJ2-2 and V is TRBV6-6; D might be TRBD1 (5 bases). From germline, CDR1 is MNHNY and CDR2 SVGAGI (reference sequence). The CDR3 runs 15 residues. The CDR3 nucleotides are TGTGCCAGCAGTTACGGGGCAAAGAACCCCGGGGAGCTGTTTTTT. It codes for CASSYGAKNPGELFF.

V is TRBV6-2 or TRBV6-3 and J is TRBJ2-1; D gene uncertain. The V and J ends lost 5 bases and 5 bases respectively, with 10 bases between them. This CDR3 has 13 amino acids. Germline-derived CDR1 and CDR2 are MNHEY and SVGEGT. The CDR3 spells CASSRHLNNEQFF. In DNA, the CDR3 is TGTGCCAGCAGTCGACACCTTAACAATGAGCAGTTCTTC.

The chain employs TRBV19 and TRBJ1-2, with 8 bases fitting TRBD1. There are 15 residues in the CDR3. V dropped 4 bases and J dropped 4; count of bases not matched to a gene: 8. Germline-derived CDR1 and CDR2 are LNHDA and SQIVND (reference sequence). The CDR3: CASSTAPGQGYGYTF. The CDR3 DNA reads as TGTGCCAGTAGTACGGCCCCCGGACAGGGCTATGGCTACACCTTC.

The chain is built from TRBV6-6 and TRBJ1-1; possibly TRBD1 for D (5 bases). The CDR3 totals 16 residues. V was trimmed by 0 bases and J by 1 base, leaving 12 bases between them. CDR1 and CDR2 from the germline V gene are MNHNY and SVGAGI (reference sequence). The CDR3 sequence: CASSYSPGRQNTEAFF. Written as DNA, the CDR3 is TGTGCCAGCAGTTACTCTCCGGGACGGCAGAACACTGAAGCTTTCTTT.

This clonotype was picked up a small number of times. This chain uses TRBV20-1 with TRBJ1-5, with D possibly being TRBD1 (5 bases). The germline V and J ends were trimmed by 5 bases and 5 bases, with 16 bases remaining between them. Looked up from germline, CDR1 is DFQATT and CDR2 is SNEGSKA (reference sequence). The CDR3 is made up of 14 amino acids. DNA of the CDR3: TGCAGTGCTTCCGGGCAGGGCCTTCATCAGCCCCAGCATTTT. Amino acid sequence: CSASGQGLHQPQHF.

The chain joins TRBV6-6 to TRBJ2-1; 7 bases fit TRBD2. J lost 6 bases, V lost 5 bases, and 7 bases had no gene match. CDR3 length: 14 residues. The germline CDR1 and CDR2 sequences are MNHNY and SVGAGI (reference sequence). This CDR3 is CASSPGGTGNEQFF. DNA of the CDR3: TGTGCCAGCAGTCCCGGGGGGACTGGCAATGAGCAGTTCTTC.

CDR3 bases: TGCGCCAGCAGCCAACCAAGCGACAGGGCTAACTATGGCTACACCTTC. Translation: CASSQPSDRANYGYTF. The chain recombines TRBV4-1 with TRBJ1-2, with 7 bases lining up with TRBD1. V gave up 2 bases and J gave up 0 bases; unmatched junction bases: 6. There are 16 residues in the CDR3. The germline CDR1 and CDR2 sequences are MGHRA and YSYEKL.

V gene TRBV12-3 or TRBV12-4 combines with J gene TRBJ2-5; D may match TRBD1 or TRBD2 (5 bases each). The V and J ends lost 5 bases and 2 bases respectively, with 18 bases between them. CDR3 length: 16 amino acids. The CDR3 sequence: CASSPLKVWGQETQYF. CDR3 bases: TGTGCCAGCAGTCCCCTAAAGGTCTGGGGGCAAGAGACCCAGTACTTC.

The V call is TRBV20-1, the J call TRBJ1-4; 7 bases are a match to TRBD1. The germline CDR1 and CDR2 sequences are DFQATT and SNEGSKA (reference sequence). The J segment lost 0 bases and the V segment lost 0 bases, leaving 7 bases of the junction unmatched. CDR3 length: 17 residues. CDR3 DNA: TGCAGTGCTAGAGATCTCCAGGGGGGAACAACTAATGAAAAACTGTTTTTT. Amino acid sequence: CSARDLQGGTTNEKLFF.

This clonotype has just a few counts. The chain links TRBV21-1 to TRBJ2-3; TRBD1 is the table's D call and was not checked against the DNA. TRBV21-1 is assigned pseudogene status. The CDR3 covers 15 residues. This CDR3 is CASGRRTEDTDTQYF. The CDR3 DNA reads as TGTGCCAGCGGAAGACGGACAGAGGACACAGATACGCAGTATTTT.

Of note for this clonotype: This clone may be a read error of a much larger clone one base away. V is TRBV6-4 and J is TRBJ2-1; D might be TRBD1 (5 bases). CDR3 size: 13 residues. The germline V and J ends were trimmed by 0 bases and 9 bases, with 9 bases remaining between them. From germline, CDR1 is MRHNA and CDR2 SNTAGT. The CDR3 reads CASSDSPGPEQFF. The CDR3 DNA sequence: TGTGCCAGCAGTGACTCGCCAGGGCCTGAGCAGTTCTTC.

The V call is TRBV29-1, the J call TRBJ2-1; 8 positions agree with TRBD1. This CDR3 has 16 residues. Trimming took 3 bases from V and 1 from J; bases not matched to a gene: 8. Germline CDR1 reads SQVTM; CDR2 reads ANQGSEA. The CDR3 loop is CSVDGRGQESYNEQFF. The CDR3 DNA reads as TGCAGCGTTGACGGGCGGGGACAGGAATCCTACAATGAGCAGTTCTTC.

The V and J genes are TRBV21-1 and TRBJ2-1; the D call TRBD1 from the table was never checked on the DNA. TRBV21-1 is a pseudogene locus. The CDR3 consists of 16 residues. CDR3 sequence: CASSLDRRPSYNEQFF. CDR3 nucleotides: TGTGCCAGCAGCCTCGACAGGAGACCCTCCTACAATGAGCAGTTCTTC.

The chain combines TRBV27 with TRBJ2-3; 8 bases align to TRBD2. The trim removed 5 bases at V and 5 bases at J, leaving 12 bases unmatched. The CDR3 runs 16 residues. Germline CDR1 reads MNHEY; CDR2 reads SMNVEV (reference sequence). Here the CDR3 reads CASSLLPSGGQDTQYF. The CDR3 coding sequence is TGTGCCAGCAGTCTCCTCCCAAGCGGGGGCCAAGATACGCAGTATTTT.

This clonotype came up a few times. The V call is TRBV7-9, the J call TRBJ1-1, with D unresolved. Germline assignment: CDR1 SEHNR and CDR2 FQNEAQ (reference sequence). This CDR3 has 15 amino acids. V was shortened by 5 bases and J by 7 bases, with 20 bases between the two germline ends. CDR3 DNA sequence: TGTGCCAGCAGCCTCCCTCTCCAGTGGGATGGTGAAGCTTTCTTT. Translation: CASSLPLQWDGEAFF.

This clonotype was seen a few times. This chain links TRBV10-1 with TRBJ2-7; tentatively, D is TRBD1 (6 bases). This CDR3 comprises 13 residues. Germline assignment: CDR1 WNHNN and CDR2 SYGVQD (reference sequence). The V end was cut by 6 bases, the J end by 3 bases, with 12 bases between. CDR3 protein: CASSRTQGYEQYF. DNA of the CDR3: TGCGCCAGCAGCCGGACACAGGGCTACGAGCAGTACTTC.

This rearrangement joins TRBV7-8 to TRBJ1-5; D not certain. With 3 bases removed from V and 3 bases from J, the gap between germline ends came to 12 bases. From germline, CDR1 is SGHVS and CDR2 FQNEAQ. The CDR3 covers 15 residues. CDR3 DNA: TGTGCCAGCAGCTTGGGAGGTGGGGTCAATCAGCCCCAGCATTTT. Encoded protein: CASSLGGGVNQPQHF.

The chain uses TRBV27 and TRBJ2-1; D call uncertain. V lost 2 bases and J 7 bases, leaving 9 bases between the germline ends. In germline, CDR1 is MNHEY, CDR2 SMNVEV (reference sequence). This CDR3 has 13 residues. DNA for the CDR3: TGTGCCAGCAGTTTAGGGCATGGTAATGAGCAGTTCTTC. Amino acids: CASSLGHGNEQFF.

The V call is TRBV28, the J call TRBJ1-2; tentative D call: TRBD1 (5 bases). The CDR3 loop spans 11 amino acids. Trimming pared 11 bases from V and 4 bases from J, leaving 11 bases between. Per germline, CDR1 MDHEN and CDR2 SYDVKM. The CDR3 sequence is CAHGTLYGYTF. The CDR3 nucleotides read TGTGCCCACGGGACTCTCTATGGCTACACCTTC.

This clonotype is a singleton in its sample. The genes are TRBV27 and TRBJ2-1; the match to TRBD2 covers 10 bases. The CDR3 covers 17 residues. From germline, CDR1 is MNHEY and CDR2 SMNVEV (reference sequence). Trimming at V came to 0 bases and at J to 2 bases, leaving 4 bases not matched to a gene. CDR3 DNA: TGTGCCAGCAGTTTATCGATCGGACTAGCGGCCTACAATGAGCAGTTCTTC. It codes for CASSLSIGLAAYNEQFF.

The chain is built from TRBV6-5 and TRBJ2-1, with 13 positions matching TRBD2. The germline CDR1 and CDR2 sequences are MNHEY and SVGAGI. This CDR3 comprises 15 residues. Trimming removed 6 bases from V and 6 bases from J; junction bases left unmatched: 5. The DNA of the CDR3 is TGTGCCAGCAGATCCGGGACTAGCGGGGTCAATGAGCAGTTCTTC. Translated: CASRSGTSGVNEQFF.

The gene calls are TRBV7-3 and TRBJ2-3; D may match TRBD1 or TRBD2 (5 bases each). From germline, CDR1 is SGHTA and CDR2 FQGTGA. The length of the CDR3 is 13 residues. The V end was cut by 1 base, the J end by 6 bases, with 8 bases between. The CDR3 DNA sequence: TGTGCCAGCAGCTTAATCGAGGGGGATACGCAGTATTTT. Its protein product is CASSLIEGDTQYF.